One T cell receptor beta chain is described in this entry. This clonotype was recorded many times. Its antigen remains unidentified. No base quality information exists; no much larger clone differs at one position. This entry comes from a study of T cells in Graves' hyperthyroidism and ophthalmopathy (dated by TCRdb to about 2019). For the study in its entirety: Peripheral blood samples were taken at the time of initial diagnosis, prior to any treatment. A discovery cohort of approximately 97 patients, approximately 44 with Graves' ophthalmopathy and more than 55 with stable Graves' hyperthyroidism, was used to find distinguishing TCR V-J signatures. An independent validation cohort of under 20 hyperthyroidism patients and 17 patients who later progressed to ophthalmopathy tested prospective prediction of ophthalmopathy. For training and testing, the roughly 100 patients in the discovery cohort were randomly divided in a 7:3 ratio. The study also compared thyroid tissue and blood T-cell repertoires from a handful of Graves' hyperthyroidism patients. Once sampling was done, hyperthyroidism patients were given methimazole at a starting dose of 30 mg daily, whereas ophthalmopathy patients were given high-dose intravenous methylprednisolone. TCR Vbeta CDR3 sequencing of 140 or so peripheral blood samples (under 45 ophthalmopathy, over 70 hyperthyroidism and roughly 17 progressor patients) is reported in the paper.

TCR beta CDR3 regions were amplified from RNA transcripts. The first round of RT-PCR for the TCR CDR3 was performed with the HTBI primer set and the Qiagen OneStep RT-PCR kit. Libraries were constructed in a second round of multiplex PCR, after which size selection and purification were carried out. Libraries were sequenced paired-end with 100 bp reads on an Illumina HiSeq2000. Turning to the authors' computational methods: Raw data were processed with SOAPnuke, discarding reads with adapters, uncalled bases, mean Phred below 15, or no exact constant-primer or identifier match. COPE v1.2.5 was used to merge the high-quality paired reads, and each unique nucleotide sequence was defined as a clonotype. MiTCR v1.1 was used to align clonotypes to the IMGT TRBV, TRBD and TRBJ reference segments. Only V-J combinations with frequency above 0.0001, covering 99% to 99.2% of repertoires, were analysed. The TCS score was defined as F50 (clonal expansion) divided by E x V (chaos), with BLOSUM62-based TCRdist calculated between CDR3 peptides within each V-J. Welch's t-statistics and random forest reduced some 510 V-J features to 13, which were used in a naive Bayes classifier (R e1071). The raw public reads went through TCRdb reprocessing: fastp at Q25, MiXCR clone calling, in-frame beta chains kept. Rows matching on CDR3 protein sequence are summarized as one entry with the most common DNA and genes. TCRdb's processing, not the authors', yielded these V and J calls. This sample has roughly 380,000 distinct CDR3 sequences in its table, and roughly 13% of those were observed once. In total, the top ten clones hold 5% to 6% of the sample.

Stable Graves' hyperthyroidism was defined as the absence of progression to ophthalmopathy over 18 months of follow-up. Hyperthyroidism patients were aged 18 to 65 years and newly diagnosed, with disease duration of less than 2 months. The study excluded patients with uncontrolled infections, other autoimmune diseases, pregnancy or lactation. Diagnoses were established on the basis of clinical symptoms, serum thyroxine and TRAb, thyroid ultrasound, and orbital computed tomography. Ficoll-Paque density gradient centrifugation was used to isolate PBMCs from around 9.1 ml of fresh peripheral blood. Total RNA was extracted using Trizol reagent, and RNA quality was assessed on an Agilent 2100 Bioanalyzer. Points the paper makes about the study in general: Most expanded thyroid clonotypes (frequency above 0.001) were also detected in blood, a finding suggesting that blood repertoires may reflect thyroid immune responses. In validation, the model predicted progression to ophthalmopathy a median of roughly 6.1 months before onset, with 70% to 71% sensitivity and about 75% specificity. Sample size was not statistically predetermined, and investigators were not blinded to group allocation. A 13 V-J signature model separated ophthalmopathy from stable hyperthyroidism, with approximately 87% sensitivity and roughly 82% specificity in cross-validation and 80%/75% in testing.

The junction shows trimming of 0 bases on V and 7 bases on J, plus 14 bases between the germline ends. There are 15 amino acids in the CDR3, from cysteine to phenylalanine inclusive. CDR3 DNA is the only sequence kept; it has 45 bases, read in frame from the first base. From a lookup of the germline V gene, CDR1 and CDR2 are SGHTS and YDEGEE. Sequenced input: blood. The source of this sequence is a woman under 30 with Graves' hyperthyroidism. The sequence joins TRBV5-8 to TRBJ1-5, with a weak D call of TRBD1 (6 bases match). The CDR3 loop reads CASSLAGAGDQPQHF. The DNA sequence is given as TGTGCCAGCAGCTTGGCCGGGGCAGGGGACCAGCCCCAGCATTTT.